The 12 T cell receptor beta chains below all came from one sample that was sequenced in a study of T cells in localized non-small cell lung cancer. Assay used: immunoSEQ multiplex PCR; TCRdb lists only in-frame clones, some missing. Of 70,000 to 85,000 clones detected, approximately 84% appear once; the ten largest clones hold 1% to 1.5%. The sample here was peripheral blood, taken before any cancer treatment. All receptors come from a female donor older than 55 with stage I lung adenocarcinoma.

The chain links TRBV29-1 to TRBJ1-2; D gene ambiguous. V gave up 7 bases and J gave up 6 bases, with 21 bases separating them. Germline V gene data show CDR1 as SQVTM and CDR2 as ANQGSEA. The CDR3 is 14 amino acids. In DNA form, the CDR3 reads TGCAGCGGTGGGCCCTCAGCAGGTTCCGATGGCTACACCTTC. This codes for CSGGPSAGSDGYTF.

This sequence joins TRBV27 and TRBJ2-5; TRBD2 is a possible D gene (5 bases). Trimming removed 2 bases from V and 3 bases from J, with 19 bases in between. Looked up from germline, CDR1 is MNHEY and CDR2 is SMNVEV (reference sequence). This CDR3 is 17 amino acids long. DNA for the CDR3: TGTGCCAGCAGTTTAAGAGGGAGCCCCTTAGGAGAAGAGACCCAGTACTTC. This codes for CASSLRGSPLGEETQYF.

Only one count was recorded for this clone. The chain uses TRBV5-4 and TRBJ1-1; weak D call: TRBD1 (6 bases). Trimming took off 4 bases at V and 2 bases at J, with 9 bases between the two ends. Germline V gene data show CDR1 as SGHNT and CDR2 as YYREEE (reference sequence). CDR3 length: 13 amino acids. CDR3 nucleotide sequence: TGTGCCAGCAGCGGGGGCAGAAACACTGAAGCTTTCTTT. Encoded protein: CASSGGRNTEAFF.

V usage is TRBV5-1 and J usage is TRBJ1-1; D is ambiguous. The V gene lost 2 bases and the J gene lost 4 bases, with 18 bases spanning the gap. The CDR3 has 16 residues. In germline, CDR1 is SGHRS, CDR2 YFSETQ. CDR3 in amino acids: CASSFSGLSTGTEAFF. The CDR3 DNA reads TGCGCCAGCAGCTTCAGTGGGTTATCGACTGGCACTGAAGCTTTCTTT.

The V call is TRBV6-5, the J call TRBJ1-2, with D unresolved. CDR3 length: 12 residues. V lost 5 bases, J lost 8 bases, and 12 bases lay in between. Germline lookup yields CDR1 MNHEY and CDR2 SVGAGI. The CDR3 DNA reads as TGTGCCAGCAGTCCCGCCCCTGGGGGCTACACCTTC. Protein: CASSPAPGGYTF.

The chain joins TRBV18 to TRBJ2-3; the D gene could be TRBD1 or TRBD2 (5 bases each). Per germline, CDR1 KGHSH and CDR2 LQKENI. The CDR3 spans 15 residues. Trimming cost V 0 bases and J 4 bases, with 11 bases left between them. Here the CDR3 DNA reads TGTGCCAGCTCACCACCGTCAGGGCGGGCAGATACGCAGTATTTT. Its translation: CASSPPSGRADTQYF.

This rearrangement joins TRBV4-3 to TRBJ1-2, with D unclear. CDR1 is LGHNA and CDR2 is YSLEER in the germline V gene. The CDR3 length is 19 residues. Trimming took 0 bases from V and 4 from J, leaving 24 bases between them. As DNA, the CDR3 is TGCGCCAGCAGCCAAGAAGTTGGTCAGGTTACCAGGATGAGCTATGGCTACACCTTC. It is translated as CASSQEVGQVTRMSYGYTF.

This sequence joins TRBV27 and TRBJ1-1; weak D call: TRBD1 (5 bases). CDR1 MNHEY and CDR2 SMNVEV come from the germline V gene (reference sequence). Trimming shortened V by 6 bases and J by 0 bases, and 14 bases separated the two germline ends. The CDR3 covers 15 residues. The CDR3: CASSQPGRMNTEAFF. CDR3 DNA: TGTGCCAGCAGCCAGCCGGGACGGATGAACACTGAAGCTTTCTTT.

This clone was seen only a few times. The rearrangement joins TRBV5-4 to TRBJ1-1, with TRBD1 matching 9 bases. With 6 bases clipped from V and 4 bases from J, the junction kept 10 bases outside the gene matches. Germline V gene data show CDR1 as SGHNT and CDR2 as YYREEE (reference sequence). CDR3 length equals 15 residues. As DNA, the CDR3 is TGTGCCAGCACCAAGCCGGAGACAGGGGGCACTGAAGCTTTCTTT. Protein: CASTKPETGGTEAFF.

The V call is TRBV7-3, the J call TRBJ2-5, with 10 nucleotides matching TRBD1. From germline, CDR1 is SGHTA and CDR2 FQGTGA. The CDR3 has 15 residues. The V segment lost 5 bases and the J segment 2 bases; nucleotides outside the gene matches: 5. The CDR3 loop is CASSPGQGFQETQYF. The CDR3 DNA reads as TGTGCCAGCAGCCCGGGACAGGGGTTTCAAGAGACCCAGTACTTC.

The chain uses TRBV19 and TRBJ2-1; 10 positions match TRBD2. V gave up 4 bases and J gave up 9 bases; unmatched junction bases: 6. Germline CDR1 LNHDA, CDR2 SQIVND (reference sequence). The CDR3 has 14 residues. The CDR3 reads CASSRLAGDLEQFF. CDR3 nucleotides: TGTGCCAGTAGTAGGCTAGCGGGAGATCTTGAGCAGTTCTTC.

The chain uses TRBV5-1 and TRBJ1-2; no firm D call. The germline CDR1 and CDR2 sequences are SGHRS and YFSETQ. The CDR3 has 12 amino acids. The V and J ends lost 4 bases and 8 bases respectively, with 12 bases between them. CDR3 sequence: CASSPGSGGYTF. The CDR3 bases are TGCGCCAGCAGCCCTGGCTCGGGAGGCTACACCTTC.